This passage covers 24 T cell receptor beta chains from one sample sequenced in a study of Ad26.COV2.S vaccination and SARS-CoV-2 variants. Documented treatment: roughly 18 received Ad26.COV2.S at low or high dose, single or two shots; five or six received placebo; per-sample allocation not given. Specimen acquisition occurred on day 63 following the initial vaccine or placebo injection. Repertoires were generated with immunoSEQ multiplex PCR, while TCRdb's copy carries only in-frame clones and drops some. The repertoire includes about 680,000 clones, 89% of them detected once, and approximately 1.5% sits in the top ten. Sequenced material: peripheral blood, taken in a trial of Ad26.COV2.S vaccine versus placebo. The receptors were gathered from a person aged 18-65 years who received the Ad26.COV2.S COVID-19 vaccine or a placebo.

The rearrangement uses TRBV5-4 and TRBJ2-1, with 8 bases identical to TRBD2. The CDR3 consists of 14 residues. J lost 2 bases, V lost 4 bases, and 2 bases had no gene match. CDR1 is SGHNT and CDR2 is YYREEE in the germline V gene (reference sequence). CDR3 bases: TGTGCCAGCAGCGGCGGGAGGCCCTACAATGAGCAGTTCTTC. This translates into CASSGGRPYNEQFF.

The chain recombines TRBV12-3 or TRBV12-4 with TRBJ1-2, with D tentatively TRBD1 (5 bases). The CDR3 has 12 amino acids. V lost 6 bases to trimming and J lost 7 bases, with 12 bases between them. The CDR3 loop is CASSWGSLGYTF. In DNA form, the CDR3 reads TGTGCCAGCAGCTGGGGGTCTCTTGGCTACACCTTC.

This chain joins TRBV4-2 and TRBJ1-2; D gene ambiguous. Germline CDR1 and CDR2: LGHNA and YNFKEQ. The CDR3 has 11 amino acids. The V and J ends lost 0 bases and 6 bases respectively, with 2 bases between them. The CDR3 nucleotides are TGTGCCAGCAGCCAAGATGATGGCTACACCTTC. The encoded protein is CASSQDDGYTF.

The chain has TRBV6-2 or TRBV6-3 and TRBJ2-7, with 9 bases fitting TRBD2. V trimming: 2 bases; J trimming: 6 bases; junction bases outside the gene matches: 5. This CDR3 is built from 14 residues. Germline loops: CDR1 MNHEY, CDR2 SVGEGT. CDR3 sequence reads: CASSYTTTSGEQYF. The CDR3 DNA is TGTGCCAGCAGTTACACCACGACTAGCGGCGAGCAGTACTTC.

This clone was seen just once. V and J are TRBV6-2 or TRBV6-3 and TRBJ1-6; a possible D gene is TRBD1 (6 bases). The germline CDR1 and CDR2 sequences are MNHEY and SVGEGT. Between the trimmed V and J ends, which lost 7 bases and 7 bases, there was a span of 17 bases. CDR3 length: 15 residues. CDR3 DNA: TGTGCCAGCACCCCGGGGGGGGGCTGGAATTCACCCCTCCACTTT. This encodes CASTPGGGWNSPLHF.

V and J are TRBV5-4 and TRBJ2-1, with D perhaps matching TRBD2 (6 bases). Germline values: CDR1 SGHNT, CDR2 YYREEE (reference sequence). V was pared by 0 bases and J by 13 bases, with 14 bases between. The CDR3 totals 13 residues. This chain's CDR3 is CASSLAGDSSQFF. DNA for the CDR3: TGTGCCAGCAGCTTGGCCGGGGACTCAAGTCAGTTCTTC.

The chain is built from TRBV19 and TRBJ2-1; perhaps TRBD2 as D (6 bases). Trimming stripped 3 bases from V and 7 bases from J, with 13 bases between. Per germline, CDR1 LNHDA and CDR2 SQIVND (reference sequence). This CDR3 has 14 residues. The CDR3 DNA follows: TGTGCCAGTAGTATTCAGGTCGCGGGGAATGAGCAGTTCTTC. It is translated as CASSIQVAGNEQFF.

This sequence joins TRBV5-4 and TRBJ2-6, with D possibly matching TRBD2 (5 bases). The germline gives CDR1 SGHNT, CDR2 YYREEE (reference sequence). V dropped 0 bases and J dropped 0 bases, with 13 bases sitting between them. The CDR3 extends over 18 amino acids. CDR3 residues: CASSLGGQLLSGANVLTF. CDR3 nucleotides: TGTGCCAGCAGCTTGGGAGGGCAGCTTCTCTCTGGGGCCAACGTCCTGACTTTC. Variable domain in full (rest from reference TRBV5-4 and TRBJ2-6): ETGVTQSPTHLIKTRGQQVTLRCSSQSGHNTVSWYQQALGQGPQFIFQYYREEENGRGNFPPRFSGLQFPNYSSELNVNALELDDSALYLCASSLGGQLLSGANVLTFGAGSRLTVL.

The V gene is TRBV10-2, the J gene TRBJ2-7; unclear D gene. The CDR3 is 12 amino acids. In germline, CDR1 is WSHSY, CDR2 SAAADI. The germline V and J ends were trimmed by 8 bases and 3 bases, with 11 bases remaining between them. The CDR3 here is CASLLVSYEQYF. In DNA, the CDR3 is TGCGCCAGCTTGCTTGTGAGCTACGAGCAGTACTTC.

The V call is TRBV6-6, the J call TRBJ2-7; 7 bases match TRBD1. The germline V gene encodes CDR1 MNHNY and CDR2 SVGAGI (reference sequence). V lost 6 bases, J lost 6 bases, and 8 bases stayed unmatched. There are 13 residues in the CDR3. This CDR3 reads CASRRQGEGEQYF. CDR3 nucleotide sequence: TGTGCCAGCAGGCGCCAGGGGGAAGGCGAGCAGTACTTC.

This chain connects TRBV2 to TRBJ2-5; TRBD2 matches at 8 bases. J gave up 4 bases and V 6 bases, and 10 bases lay outside the gene matches. CDR3 size: 15 residues. Germline CDR1 and CDR2: SNHLY and FYNNEI. CDR3 loop: CASSRTAGGGETQYF. The CDR3 DNA reads TGTGCCAGCAGCCGAACGGCGGGGGGCGGAGAGACCCAGTACTTC.

The J gene is TRBJ1-6, the V gene TRBV15, with 7 nucleotides matching TRBD1. Germline V lookup: CDR1 LNHNV, CDR2 YYDKDF (reference sequence). V was pared by 0 bases and J by 7 bases, with 3 bases of the junction left unmatched. The CDR3 loop spans 15 amino acids. The CDR3 reads CATSRDGTENSPLHF. Written as DNA, the CDR3 is TGTGCCACCAGCAGAGATGGGACAGAAAATTCACCCCTCCACTTT.

This chain joins TRBV19 and TRBJ2-3; 9 bases align to TRBD2. Per the germline V gene, CDR1 is LNHDA and CDR2 is SQIVND (reference sequence). Unmatched junction bases numbered 4, after V lost 0 bases and J lost 3 bases. The CDR3 loop spans 16 amino acids. The CDR3 coding sequence is TGTGCCAGTAGTATAGATCGTAGCGGGAGAACAGATACGCAGTATTTT. This encodes CASSIDRSGRTDTQYF.

The rearrangement joins TRBV19 to TRBJ1-1, with a possible D match to TRBD1 (5 bases). Trimming pared 6 bases from V and 4 bases from J, leaving 12 bases between. Looked up from germline, CDR1 is LNHDA and CDR2 is SQIVND (reference sequence). The CDR3 sequence is 13 residues long. Written as DNA, the CDR3 is TGTGCCAGTAGCCAGGGAACGGGCACTGAAGCTTTCTTT. Amino acids: CASSQGTGTEAFF. Combining the CDR3 with reference TRBV19 and TRBJ1-1 gives the whole variable domain DGGITQSPKYLFRKEGQNVTLSCEQNLNHDAMYWYRQDPGQGLRLIYYSQIVNDFQKGDIAEGYSVSREKKESFPLTVTSAQKNPTAFYLCASSQGTGTEAFFGQGTRLTVV.

The J gene is TRBJ1-2, the V gene TRBV7-2; D is ambiguous. Germline V gives CDR1 SGHTA, CDR2 FQGNSA. The germline V and J ends were trimmed by 5 bases and 8 bases, with 12 bases remaining between them. This CDR3 is built from 12 residues. CDR3 sequence: CASSPATAGYTF. CDR3 sequence (DNA): TGTGCCAGCAGCCCCGCGACGGCGGGCTACACCTTC.

The rearrangement uses TRBV6-6 and TRBJ2-5; 7 nucleotides agree with TRBD1. Trimming took 2 bases from V and 5 from J; bases not matched to a gene: 8. The CDR3 runs 15 residues. From germline, CDR1 is MNHNY and CDR2 SVGAGI (reference sequence). CDR3 residues: CASSYPMGQWETQYF. Written as DNA, the CDR3 is TGTGCCAGCAGTTACCCCATGGGACAGTGGGAGACCCAGTACTTC.

The V gene is TRBV5-1, the J gene TRBJ2-1, with 7 nucleotides matching TRBD2. The CDR3 has 13 amino acids. The trim removed 7 bases at V and 9 bases at J, leaving 10 bases unmatched. CDR1 is SGHRS and CDR2 is YFSETQ in the germline V gene. CDR3 DNA sequence: TGCGCCAGCCGGGGGGAGGTGGTCCGTGAGCAGTTCTTC. This sequence encodes CASRGEVVREQFF.

The chain is built from TRBV10-3 and TRBJ1-2; D unresolved. The V and J ends lost 9 bases and 0 bases respectively, with 11 bases between them. The CDR3 consists of 13 residues. Looked up from germline, CDR1 is ENHRY and CDR2 is SYGVKD. The CDR3 sequence: CAIPDGANYGYTF. The DNA for the CDR3 is TGTGCCATTCCAGACGGAGCTAACTATGGCTACACCTTC.

The genes are TRBV2 and TRBJ2-3; a possible D gene is TRBD1 (6 bases). Looked up from germline, CDR1 is SNHLY and CDR2 is FYNNEI. The CDR3 sequence is 11 residues long. Trimming stripped 11 bases from V and 4 bases from J, with 10 bases between. The CDR3 is CALRGADTQYF. The CDR3 nucleotides are TGTGCCCTCAGGGGCGCAGATACGCAGTATTTT.

The chain joins TRBV12-3 or TRBV12-4 to TRBJ2-6; D remains unclear. V shed 6 bases and J shed 1 base, with 4 bases lying between them. This CDR3 spans 13 amino acids. CDR3 DNA sequence: TGTGCCAGCAGGGAGTCTGGGGCCAACGTCCTGACTTTC. It is translated as CASRESGANVLTF.

This clone was counted a few times. V usage is TRBV10-1 and J usage is TRBJ1-2; D is ambiguous. Between the trimmed V and J ends, which lost 5 bases and 2 bases, there was a span of 9 bases. The CDR3 spans 13 residues. Germline CDR1 reads WNHNN; CDR2 reads SYGVQD (reference sequence). The CDR3 nucleotides read TGCGCCAGCAGTCCGACGGGAAACTATGGCTACACCTTC. Translated: CASSPTGNYGYTF.

The chain is built from TRBV24-1 and TRBJ2-7; 7 bases fit TRBD2. V gave up 3 bases and J gave up 10 bases; unmatched junction bases: 8. Germline CDR1 KGHDR, CDR2 SFDVKD. The CDR3 is 13 residues long. As DNA, the CDR3 is TGTGCCACCAGTGATGACGGAAGCGGGAACCAGTACTTC. This sequence encodes CATSDDGSGNQYF.

The genes are TRBV24-1 and TRBJ2-7, with D unclear. This CDR3 region has 12 residues. V shed 10 bases and J shed 6 bases, with 15 bases lying between them. The germline V gene encodes CDR1 KGHDR and CDR2 SFDVKD. The CDR3 is CATPQVKGEQYF. In DNA form, the CDR3 reads TGTGCCACGCCCCAAGTGAAGGGCGAGCAGTACTTC.

The chain combines TRBV5-4 with TRBJ2-1, with D possibly matching TRBD2 (6 bases). The CDR3 has 16 residues. CDR1 SGHNT and CDR2 YYREEE come from the germline V gene (reference sequence). Trimming took 4 bases from V and 4 from J, leaving 18 bases between them. Here the CDR3 DNA reads TGTGCCAGCAGCGAAACCCTGCGGGGCACTTACAATGAGCAGTTCTTC. The encoded protein is CASSETLRGTYNEQFF.